Listed below are T cell receptor beta chains from one sample, sequenced in a study of CD8 T cells in Susac syndrome. TCRdb re-derived calls from the immunoSEQ multiplex PCR reads in MiXCR, one entry per CDR3 protein. The repertoire has 95,000 to 150,000 distinct CDR3 sequences, 90% to 95% of them found once; the top ten carry about 0.3%. The sequencing sample was made of CD8+ T cells from PBMCs. These receptors all stem from a human donor with Susac syndrome. CDR3s include the opening cysteine and the closing phenylalanine or tryptophan.

V gene,J gene,CDR3 protein
TRBV29-1,TRBJ2-7,CSVADSGRGEQYF
TRBV29-1,TRBJ2-2,CSVFGVTGELFF
TRBV20-1,TRBJ2-1,CSAREPGFYNEQFF
TRBV20-1,TRBJ1-1,CSATHLWGNGMNTEAFF
TRBV3-1,TRBJ2-7,CASSRGQGAYEQYF
TRBV7-3,TRBJ1-1,CASSPDKLRGNTEAFF
TRBV14,TRBJ2-1,CASSQALAGDEQFF
TRBV5-6,TRBJ1-2,CASSTTGYTF
TRBV3-1,TRBJ1-2,CASSQGRQGDPNYGYTF
TRBV7-9,TRBJ2-6,CASSDMTEANVLTF
TRBV4-3,TRBJ2-7,CASSQEAIASDEQYF
TRBV7-9,TRBJ2-7,CASGTGLGKYEQYF
TRBV5-1,TRBJ1-2,CASSLEGGGNYGYTF
TRBV20-1,TRBJ2-7,CSARILDRGYEQYF
TRBV20-1,TRBJ1-2,CSARDLETASNYGYTF
TRBV4-3,TRBJ2-1,CASSPNLAGVSYNEQFF
TRBV15,TRBJ1-2,CATSRDPDRGKYGYTF
TRBV10-3,TRBJ1-6,CAISESIAQGGNSPLHF
TRBV27,TRBJ1-1,CASSPTGATEAFF
TRBV20-1,TRBJ2-7,CSARGPGGTNYEQYF
TRBV5-1,TRBJ2-7,CASSLAGQISYEQYF
TRBV29-1,TRBJ2-1,CSDTDGQGATEQFF
TRBV12-3/TRBV12-4,TRBJ2-5,CASSPTGPFQYF